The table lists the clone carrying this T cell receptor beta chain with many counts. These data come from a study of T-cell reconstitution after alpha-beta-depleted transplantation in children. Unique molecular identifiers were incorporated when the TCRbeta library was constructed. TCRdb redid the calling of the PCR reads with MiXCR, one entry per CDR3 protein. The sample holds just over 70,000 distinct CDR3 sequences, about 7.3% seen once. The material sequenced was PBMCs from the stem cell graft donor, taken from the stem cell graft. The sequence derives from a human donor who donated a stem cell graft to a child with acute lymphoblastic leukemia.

The chain's CDR3 is CASSESPGTGVLPTNEKLFF. The CDR3 DNA reads TGTGCCAGCAGTGAATCCCCCGGGACAGGGGTCCTCCCAACTAATGAAAAACTGTTTTTT. This chain links TRBV6-1 with TRBJ1-4; 10 bases fit TRBD1. Trimming removed 2 bases from V and 0 bases from J; junction bases left unmatched: 12. Per germline, CDR1 MNHNS and CDR2 SASEGT. The CDR3 covers 20 residues.